This T cell receptor (beta chain) stems from a study of prognosis after radiotherapy for stage I lung cancer. The overall study: Stage I non-small cell lung cancer patients were enrolled from 2018 to early 2019. Fourteen of the patients presented with newly diagnosed primary stage I lung tumors; roughly five had oligometastatic NSCLC following surgical resection of the primary tumor. Medical inoperability was considered to apply to all enrolled non-small cell lung cancer patients. General study findings and limits: The way patients used TRBV and TRBJ genes reportedly differed depending on whether they had metastases.

CDR3 of TCR beta was amplified from genomic DNA via a two-round multiplex PCR. Amplification during the initial PCR round employed primers specific to each TRBV and TRBJ gene. A single record per CDR3 protein comes from TCRdb applying MiXCR to the multiplex PCR reads. The sample lists around 20,000 distinct CDR3 sequences, roughly 55% occurring once. Comments on this clonotype: The target antigen is unknown.

Germline-derived CDR1 and CDR2 are SGDLS and YYNGEE. Trimming pared 0 bases from V and 5 bases from J, leaving 8 bases between. The CDR3 spans 14 residues. The sequence was collected from a donor of 50 years or more with non-small cell lung cancer. The sample consisted of PBMCs, taken before or after stereotactic body radiation therapy (not recorded which). V gene TRBV9 combines with J gene TRBJ2-2; D is possibly TRBD1 (6 bases). Written as DNA, the CDR3 is TGTGCCAGCAGCGTAGAGGGGGAAACCGGGGAGCTGTTTTTT. It translates to CASSVEGETGELFF.